Listed here are 13 T cell receptor beta chains from one sample, sequenced in a study of CD8 T cells in ankylosing spondylitis. Study results and caveats: For ankylosing spondylitis blood, a TCR beta motif of about eight highly homologous variants appeared characteristic.

These receptors lack a known antigen. TCRdb itself ran the 5' RACE reads through MiXCR, one entry per CDR3 protein. This table has 450,000 to 550,000 distinct CDR3 sequences, roughly 5.3% appearing once. Specimen: blood, either unsorted or a sorted T cell fraction (not recorded which). The receptors were sampled from a male donor with ankylosing spondylitis.

This clonotype was detected many times. The V call is TRBV7-2, the J call TRBJ2-1; unclear D gene. Trimming stripped 1 base from V and 12 bases from J, with 16 bases between. Germline loops: CDR1 SGHTA, CDR2 FQGNSA. This CDR3 is 14 amino acids long. CDR3 sequence (DNA): TGTGCCAGCAGCTTAGTGGCCCTAGATGGGGTGCAGTTCTTC. This gives the protein CASSLVALDGVQFF.

This clonotype was seen many times. The chain combines TRBV20-1 with TRBJ2-2, with 7 bases that match TRBD2. The CDR3 is 15 amino acids. V lost 6 bases to trimming and J lost 5 bases; unmatched junction nucleotides: 12. Germline V CDR1 and CDR2: DFQATT, SNEGSKA (reference sequence). CDR3: CSADPGLGRTGELFF. The CDR3 bases are TGCAGTGCCGACCCAGGACTAGGACGGACCGGGGAGCTGTTTTTT.

This clonotype was picked up a small number of times. In DNA form, the CDR3 reads TGCGCCAGCAGCGATATACCTAGCGGCAAAAACATTCAGTACTTC. Protein product: CASSDIPSGKNIQYF. This chain connects TRBV5-1 to TRBJ2-4, with 7 bases matching TRBD2. In germline, CDR1 is SGHRS, CDR2 YFSETQ. V dropped 4 bases and J dropped 3; count of bases not matched to a gene: 7. The CDR3 contains 15 residues.

This clonotype was counted at least ten times. V and J are TRBV6-1 and TRBJ1-3; D ambiguous. V dropped 6 bases and J dropped 1 base, with 4 bases sitting between them. The CDR3 spans 12 residues. Germline CDR1 MNHNS, CDR2 SASEGT. CDR3 DNA: TGTGCCAGCAGGGCATCTGGAAACACCATATATTTT. Translation: CASRASGNTIYF.

This clonotype was seen a handful of times. The CDR3 loop reads CSAPGQVTDTQYF. DNA for the CDR3: TGCAGCGCTCCTGGGCAGGTCACAGATACGCAGTATTTT. V and J are TRBV29-1 and TRBJ2-3; no firm D call. Trimming took 7 bases from V and 2 from J, leaving 13 bases between them. The CDR3 is made up of 13 amino acids. Germline CDR1 reads SQVTM; CDR2 reads ANQGSEA.

This clonotype was recorded at least ten times. The V call is TRBV5-6, the J call TRBJ2-6; a possible D gene is TRBD1 (6 bases). CDR3 length: 16 amino acids. Trimming stripped 4 bases from V and 2 bases from J, with 13 bases between. CDR1 is SGHDT, CDR2 YYEEEE, per germline. The CDR3 DNA reads TGTGCCAGCAGCCGAAAACAGGGTACTGGGGCCAACGTCCTGACTTTC. Protein product: CASSRKQGTGANVLTF.

V gene TRBV5-1 combines with J gene TRBJ2-5; 10 bases map to TRBD2. Germline V gene lookup returns CDR1 SGHRS and CDR2 YFSETQ. CDR3 length equals 18 residues. Trimming took 2 bases from V and 3 from J; bases not matched to a gene: 13. The CDR3 sequence: CASSLLGLAGVLEETQYF. CDR3 sequence (DNA): TGCGCCAGCAGCTTATTGGGGCTAGCGGGAGTTCTGGAAGAGACCCAGTACTTC. Together with reference TRBV5-1 and TRBJ2-5, the CDR3 gives the full variable domain: KAGVTQTPRYLIKTRGQQVTLSCSPISGHRSVSWYQQTPGQGLQFLFEYFSETQRNKGNFPGRFSGRQFSNSRSEMNVSTLELGDSALYLCASSLLGLAGVLEETQYFGPGTRLLVL.

This clonotype has ten or more counts. The chain links TRBV24-1 to TRBJ2-5; 8 nucleotides match TRBD1. From germline, CDR1 is KGHDR and CDR2 SFDVKD. The CDR3 has 13 amino acids. V dropped 4 bases and J dropped 7; count of bases not matched to a gene: 4. The CDR3 protein is CATSEYRGTTQYF. The CDR3 region has the DNA TGTGCCACCAGTGAGTACAGGGGGACGACCCAGTACTTC.

This clonotype showed up just a few times. This sequence joins TRBV4-2 and TRBJ2-2; D may match TRBD1 or TRBD2 (6 bases each). The CDR3 is 16 residues long. V gave up 4 bases and J gave up 5 bases, with 17 bases separating them. Germline CDR1 reads LGHNA; CDR2 reads YNFKEQ. The CDR3, as DNA: TGTGCCAGCAGCCGCGGGTGGAGGGGGAGGACCGGGGAGCTGTTTTTT. It encodes CASSRGWRGRTGELFF.

As for this clonotype: At one boundary the junction diverges from the germline segment, which might be a read error. V is TRBV5-4 and J is TRBJ2-2, with D perhaps TRBD2 (6 bases). In germline, CDR1 is SGHNT, CDR2 YYREEE (reference sequence). The CDR3 has 14 residues. The CDR3 is CAIGPRGLGGVLFF. For the CDR3, the DNA is TGTGCCATCGGCCCTAGGGGCCTTGGCGGGGTGCTGTTTTTT.

At least ten counts were recorded for this clonotype. This chain links TRBV4-3 with TRBJ1-4; the D gene is possibly TRBD1 (6 bases). Trimming took 3 bases from V and 8 from J, leaving 16 bases between them. The CDR3 has 15 amino acids. Germline V gene sequence: CDR1 LGHNA, CDR2 YSLEER. The CDR3 DNA sequence: TGCGCCAGCAGCCAGACAGACAGGATCGGGGAAAAACTGTTTTTT. As protein: CASSQTDRIGEKLFF.

The J gene is TRBJ1-3, the V gene TRBV5-6; the D is unclear. CDR3 length: 16 residues. The V gene's germline CDR1 is SGHDT and CDR2 YYEEEE. Trimming shortened V by 0 bases and J by 0 bases, and 10 bases separated the two germline ends. Here the CDR3 DNA reads TGTGCCAGCAGCTTGGTAGTGGGGTTCTCTGGAAACACCATATATTTT. Amino acids: CASSLVVGFSGNTIYF.

This clonotype was observed many times. The chain employs TRBV5-1 and TRBJ2-1, with 8 bases matching TRBD2. V lost 0 bases to trimming and J lost 6 bases; unmatched junction nucleotides: 2. The CDR3 spans 14 residues. Germline values: CDR1 SGHRS, CDR2 YFSETQ. In DNA form, the CDR3 reads TGCGCCAGCAGCTTGGTCGCGGGGGGCAATGAGCAGTTCTTC. It specifies CASSLVAGGNEQFF.